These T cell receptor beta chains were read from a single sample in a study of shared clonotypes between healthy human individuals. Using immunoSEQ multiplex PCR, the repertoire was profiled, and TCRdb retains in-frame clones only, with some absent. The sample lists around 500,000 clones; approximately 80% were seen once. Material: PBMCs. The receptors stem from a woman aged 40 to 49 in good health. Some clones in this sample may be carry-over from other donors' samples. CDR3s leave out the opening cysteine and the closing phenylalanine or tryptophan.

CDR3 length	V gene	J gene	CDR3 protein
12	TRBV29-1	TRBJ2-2	SGDGTPNTGELF
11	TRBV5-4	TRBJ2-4	ASSLQGDNIQY
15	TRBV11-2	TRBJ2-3	ASSLLSHTGFTDTQY
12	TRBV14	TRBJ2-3	ASSQETSTDTQY
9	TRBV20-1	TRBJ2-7	SASAWEGQY
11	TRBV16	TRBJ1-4	ASSRPTNEKLF
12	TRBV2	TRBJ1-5	ATQGPGSNQPQH
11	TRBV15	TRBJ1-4	ATNRDRNEKLF
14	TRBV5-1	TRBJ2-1	ASSQDRLASNNEQF
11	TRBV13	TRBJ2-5	ASSPRLGGAQY
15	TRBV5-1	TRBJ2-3	ASSLVAGSGDTDTQY
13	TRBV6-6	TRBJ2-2	ASSPTGAGTGELF
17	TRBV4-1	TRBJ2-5	ASSQARAGTSGYQETQY
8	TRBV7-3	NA	ARLDYEQY
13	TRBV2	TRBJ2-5	ARALSGSGGETQY
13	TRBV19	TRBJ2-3	ASRAGGGLTDTQY
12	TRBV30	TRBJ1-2	AWSRDSTNYGYT
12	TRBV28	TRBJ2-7	ASRTSGSHYEQY